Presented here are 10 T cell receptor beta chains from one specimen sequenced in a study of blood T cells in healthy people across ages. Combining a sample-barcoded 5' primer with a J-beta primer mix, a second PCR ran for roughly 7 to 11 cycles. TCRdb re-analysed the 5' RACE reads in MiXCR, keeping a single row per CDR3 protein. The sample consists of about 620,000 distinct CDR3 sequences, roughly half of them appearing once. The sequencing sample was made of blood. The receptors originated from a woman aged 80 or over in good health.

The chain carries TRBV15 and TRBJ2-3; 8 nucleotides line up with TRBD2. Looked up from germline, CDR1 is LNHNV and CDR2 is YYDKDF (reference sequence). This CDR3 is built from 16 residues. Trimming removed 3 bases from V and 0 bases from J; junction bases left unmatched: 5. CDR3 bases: TGTGCCACCAGCAGGTATAGCGGGGCTAGCACAGATACGCAGTATTTT. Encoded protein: CATSRYSGASTDTQYF.

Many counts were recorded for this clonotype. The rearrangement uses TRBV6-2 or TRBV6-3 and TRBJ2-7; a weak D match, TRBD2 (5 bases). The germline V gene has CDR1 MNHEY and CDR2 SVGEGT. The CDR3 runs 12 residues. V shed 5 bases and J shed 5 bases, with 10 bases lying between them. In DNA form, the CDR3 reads TGTGCCAGCAGTAGCGGAAGGGACGAGCAGTACTTC. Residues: CASSSGRDEQYF.

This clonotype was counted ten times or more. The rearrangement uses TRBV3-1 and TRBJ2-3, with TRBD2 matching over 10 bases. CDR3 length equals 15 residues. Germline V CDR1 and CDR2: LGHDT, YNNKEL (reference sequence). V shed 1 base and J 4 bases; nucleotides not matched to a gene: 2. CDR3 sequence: CASSQGGTSADTQYF. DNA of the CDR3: TGTGCCAGCAGCCAAGGTGGGACTAGCGCAGATACGCAGTATTTT.

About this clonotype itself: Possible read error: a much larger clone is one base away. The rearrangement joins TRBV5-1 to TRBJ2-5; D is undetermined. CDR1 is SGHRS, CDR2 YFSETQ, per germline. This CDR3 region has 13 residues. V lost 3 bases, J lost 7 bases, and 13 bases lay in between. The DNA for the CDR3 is TGCGCCAGCAGCTGGGAATTGGGTAGGACCCAGTACTTC. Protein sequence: CASSWELGRTQYF.

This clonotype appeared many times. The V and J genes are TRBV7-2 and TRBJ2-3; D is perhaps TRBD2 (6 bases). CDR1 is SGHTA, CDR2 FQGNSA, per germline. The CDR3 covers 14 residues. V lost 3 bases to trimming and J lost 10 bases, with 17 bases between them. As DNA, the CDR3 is TGTGCCAGCAGCTTCGGAGGGCCTTCCGGTCCGCAGTATTTT. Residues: CASSFGGPSGPQYF.

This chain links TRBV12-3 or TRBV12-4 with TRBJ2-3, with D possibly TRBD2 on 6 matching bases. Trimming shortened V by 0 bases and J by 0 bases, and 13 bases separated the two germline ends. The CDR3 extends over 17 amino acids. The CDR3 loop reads CASSLAPSGLSTDTQYF. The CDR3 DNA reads TGTGCCAGCAGTTTAGCCCCCAGCGGGCTAAGCACAGATACGCAGTATTTT.

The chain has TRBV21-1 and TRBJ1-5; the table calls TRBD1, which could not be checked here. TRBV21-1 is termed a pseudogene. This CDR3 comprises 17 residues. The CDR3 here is CASSSDRAGSSNQPQHF. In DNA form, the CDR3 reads TGTGCCAGCAGCTCCGACAGGGCGGGCTCTAGCAATCAGCCCCAGCATTTT.

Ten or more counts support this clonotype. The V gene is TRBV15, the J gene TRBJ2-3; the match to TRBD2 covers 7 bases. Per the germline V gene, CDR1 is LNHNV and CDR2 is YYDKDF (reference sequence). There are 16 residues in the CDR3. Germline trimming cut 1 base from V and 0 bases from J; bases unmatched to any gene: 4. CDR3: CATSRGTRYSTDTQYF. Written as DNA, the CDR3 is TGTGCCACCAGCAGAGGGACTAGATATAGCACAGATACGCAGTATTTT.

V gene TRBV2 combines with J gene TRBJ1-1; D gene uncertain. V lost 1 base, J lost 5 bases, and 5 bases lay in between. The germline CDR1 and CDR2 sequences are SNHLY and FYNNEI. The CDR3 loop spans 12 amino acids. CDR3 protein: CASSEGSTEAFF. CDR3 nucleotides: TGTGCCAGCAGTGAAGGGAGTACTGAAGCTTTCTTT.

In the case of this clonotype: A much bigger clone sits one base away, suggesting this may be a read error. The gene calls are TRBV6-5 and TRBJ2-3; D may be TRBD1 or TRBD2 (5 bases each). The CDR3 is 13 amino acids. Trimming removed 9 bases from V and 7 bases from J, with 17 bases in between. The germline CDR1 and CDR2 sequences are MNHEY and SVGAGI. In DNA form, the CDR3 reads TGTGCCAGTACTACTGGGGGTGTACATACGCAGTATTTT. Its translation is CASTTGGVHTQYF.